These T cell receptor beta chains were read from a single sample in a study of OX40 agonist ivuxolimab in advanced cancers. Repertoires were generated with immunoSEQ multiplex PCR, while TCRdb's copy carries only in-frame clones and drops some. The data show around 41,000 clones, 70% to 90% seen once. This sample comprised CD4+ or CD8+ T cells sorted from blood, obtained in a trial of the OX40 agonist ivuxolimab. The source is an adult with an advanced solid tumor such as melanoma, head and neck, liver or kidney cancer. CDR3s include the opening cysteine and the closing phenylalanine or tryptophan. D genes are given only for firm matches. Only some rows state a clone size, as once, few, many or a class for expanded clones.

D	size	V	J	DNA	CDR3
NA	NA	TRBV5-1	TRBJ1-4	TGCGCCAGCAGCTTGGAGGGCCCGATTAATGAAAAACTGTTTTTT	CASSLEGPINEKLFF
TRBD2	NA	TRBV18	TRBJ2-5	TGTGCCAGCTCACCGGCTTTAGCGGGACCACAAGAGACCCAGTACTTC	CASSPALAGPQETQYF
NA	NA	TRBV11-2	TRBJ2-3	TGTGCCAGCAGCTTAGAACTAGCCGCAGATACGCAGTATTTT	CASSLELAADTQYF
TRBD1	NA	TRBV19	TRBJ2-7	TGTGCCAGTAGTTTCCGGGACAGGTACTACGAGCAGTACTTC	CASSFRDRYYEQYF
TRBD1	few	TRBV6-1	TRBJ1-4	TGTGCCAGCAGTGAAGCTATGTCGACAGGGGGCTATGAAAAACTGTTTTTT	CASSEAMSTGGYEKLFF
TRBD1	once	TRBV5-1	TRBJ1-5	TGCGCCAGCAGTCCGGGACAGGGTCTGGGTCAGCCCCAGCATTTT	CASSPGQGLGQPQHF
TRBD2	NA	TRBV28	TRBJ2-7	TGTGCCAGCAGTATGACTAGCGGGACCTACGAGCAGTACTTC	CASSMTSGTYEQYF
NA	NA	TRBV7-8	TRBJ1-6	TGTGCCAGCAGCCCGATGGACCGGATTAATTCACCCCTCCACTTT	CASSPMDRINSPLHF
NA	NA	TRBV5-1	TRBJ2-1	TGCGCCAGCAGCCCACAGGGAGCCTCCTACAATGAGCAGTTCTTC	CASSPQGASYNEQFF
NA	once	TRBV27	TRBJ2-3	TGTGCCAGCAGTTACCTCGGGACTTTAGATACGCAGTATTTT	CASSYLGTLDTQYF
NA	NA	TRBV6-5	TRBJ1-1	TGTGCCAGCATCTACGGGAGTGAAGCTTTCTTT	CASIYGSEAFF
NA	NA	TRBV19	TRBJ2-3	TGTGCCAGTAGTACGTGGAGCACAGATACGCAGTATTTT	CASSTWSTDTQYF
NA	NA	TRBV5-6	TRBJ1-2	TGTGCCAGCAGCTTGGGGCGGGAGGTCGGTGGCTACACCTTC	CASSLGREVGGYTF
NA	NA	TRBV6-1	TRBJ2-1	TGTGCCAGCAGTGAAAAAATTACAGCCGAACCCCACTACAATGAGCAGTTCTTC	CASSEKITAEPHYNEQFF
NA	NA	TRBV27	TRBJ2-6	TGTGCCAGCAGTTTATACGACTCTGGGGCCAACGTCCTGACTTTC	CASSLYDSGANVLTF
TRBD2	NA	TRBV18	TRBJ2-3	TGTGCCAGCTCACCCCTGACTAGCGGTAGCACAGATACGCAGTATTTT	CASSPLTSGSTDTQYF
TRBD1	once	TRBV19	TRBJ1-1	TGTGCCAGCCTTTCAGGGGGCCTGGACACTGAAGCTTTCTTT	CASLSGGLDTEAFF
TRBD2	NA	TRBV28	TRBJ2-1	TGTGCCAGCCTCGGGCTAGCGGGAGCTAGCTCCTACAATGAGCAGTTCTTC	CASLGLAGASSYNEQFF
NA	few	TRBV15	TRBJ2-5	TGTGCCACCAGCAGAGGGACGGACCCCCAAGAGACCCAGTACTTC	CATSRGTDPQETQYF
NA	NA	TRBV6-4	TRBJ2-2	TGTGCCAGCAGTGATAAACCGGACTTAGGGGAGCTGTTTTTT	CASSDKPDLGELFF
TRBD1	NA	TRBV29-1	TRBJ2-1	TGCAGCGAAATGGACAGGGGGGCGCAGTTCTTC	CSEMDRGAQFF
TRBD2	NA	TRBV7-3	TRBJ2-2	TGTGCCAGCAGCCCCCATGCTCCGAGCGGGAGGCTAACCGGGGAGCTGTTTTTT	CASSPHAPSGRLTGELFF
TRBD1	NA	TRBV5-1	TRBJ1-1	TGCGCCAGCAGCTTATCGCAGGGGGCCAACACTGAAGCTTTCTTT	CASSLSQGANTEAFF
NA	NA	TRBV6-5	TRBJ1-1	TGTGCCAGCAGTCTACAGGGCCGGAACACTGAAGCTTTCTTT	CASSLQGRNTEAFF
TRBD2	NA	TRBV19	TRBJ2-2	TGTGCCAGCCTGGGACTAGCGGGAGGGCCCGGGGAGCTGTTTTTT	CASLGLAGGPGELFF
TRBD2	NA	TRBV5-8	TRBJ2-5	TGTGCCAGCAGCCACGGGGGAGGGAATTCGGAGACCCAGTACTTC	CASSHGGGNSETQYF
TRBD1	NA	TRBV10-3	TRBJ2-1	TGTGCCATCAGCAGACAGGGATCCTACAATGAGCAGTTCTTC	CAISRQGSYNEQFF
TRBD2	NA	TRBV6-5	TRBJ2-7	TGTGCCAGCAGCCGCAGGTGGACTAGCAGCTACGAGCAGTACTTC	CASSRRWTSSYEQYF
NA	once	TRBV5-1	TRBJ2-2	TGCGCCAGCAGCTTGGTGCCCAGGACGAACACCGGGGAGCTGTTTTTT	CASSLVPRTNTGELFF
TRBD2	NA	TRBV18	TRBJ2-1	TGTGCCAGCTTCCGATCTAGCGGGAGCTACAATGAGCAGTTCTTC	CASFRSSGSYNEQFF
NA	once	TRBV5-4	TRBJ1-2	TGTGCCAGCAGCTTGGGTTTGGGGGTCTATGGCTACACCTTC	CASSLGLGVYGYTF
TRBD1	NA	TRBV10-2	TRBJ2-4	TGCGCCAGCAGCGTCGGACAGGTGAAAAACATTCAGTACTTC	CASSVGQVKNIQYF
TRBD1	NA	TRBV10-3	TRBJ1-6	TGTGCCATCACCGGGACAGGGGGATCACCCCTCCACTTT	CAITGTGGSPLHF
NA	few	TRBV7-9	TRBJ1-5	TGTGCCAGCAGCTTGAAGGGACAGCCCCAGCATTTT	CASSLKGQPQHF
TRBD2	NA	TRBV6-4	TRBJ2-3	TGTGCCAGCAGACTTCTAGCGGGTTCTTCAGATACGCAGTATTTT	CASRLLAGSSDTQYF
NA	NA	TRBV5-1	TRBJ1-4	TGCGCCAGCAGCTTGCAATCCGCTGAAAAACTGTTTTTT	CASSLQSAEKLFF
NA	few	TRBV2	TRBJ1-4	TGTGCCAGCACCGAGTATGAAAAACTGTTTTTT	CASTEYEKLFF
TRBD1	once	TRBV7-3	TRBJ2-7	TGTGCCAGCAGCTTAATCCCAATTGGACAGGGTGCCTACGAGCAGTACTTC	CASSLIPIGQGAYEQYF
TRBD2	NA	TRBV27	TRBJ2-7	TGTGCCAGCAGACGTAGCGGGAGGGCTGTCCACGAGCAGTACTTC	CASRRSGRAVHEQYF
NA	NA	TRBV7-3	TRBJ1-1	TGTGCCAGCAGCTTAGACGCGAACACTGAAGCTTTCTTT	CASSLDANTEAFF
NA	once	TRBV5-4	TRBJ2-7	TGTGCCAGCAGCTTAGACGGTGACTCCTACGAGCAGTACTTC	CASSLDGDSYEQYF
NA	NA	TRBV2	TRBJ1-2	TGTGCCAGCAGTGCAAGGTCAGGCCGGCAGGGCTACACCTTC	CASSARSGRQGYTF
NA	NA	TRBV10-1	TRBJ2-1	TGCGCCAGCAGTGAGATTGGTGCTGATGAGCAGTTCTTC	CASSEIGADEQFF
TRBD1	NA	TRBV7-6	TRBJ2-1	TGTGCCAGCAGCTTTGGGACAGGGGTTTACAATGAGCAGTTCTTC	CASSFGTGVYNEQFF
NA	NA	TRBV6-5	TRBJ2-5	TGTGCCAGCAGTGCCTCGGGGAGTTTGGAGACCCAGTACTTC	CASSASGSLETQYF
NA	NA	TRBV5-6	TRBJ2-1	TGTGCCAGCAGCTTGGCCTCCAATGAGCAGTTCTTC	CASSLASNEQFF
NA	NA	TRBV29-1	TRBJ2-3	TGCAGCGTTGACGGTAGCACAGATACGCAGTATTTT	CSVDGSTDTQYF
TRBD1	NA	TRBV18	TRBJ1-4	TGTGCCAGCTCGCCGACAGGGGCGGAGGATGAAAAACTGTTTTTT	CASSPTGAEDEKLFF
TRBD2	NA	TRBV19	TRBJ2-3	TGTGCCAGTAGTATGGGCCGGGCGGCGGGAGGACAGTCCCCCACAGATACGCAGTATTTT	CASSMGRAAGGQSPTDTQYF
TRBD2	NA	TRBV6-1	TRBJ2-1	TGTGCCAGCAGTGCGACTAGCGGGAACTACAATGAGCAGTTCTTC	CASSATSGNYNEQFF
NA	NA	TRBV5-1	TRBJ2-7	TGCGCCAGCAGCTTGTCCCTACCGGTAGGGAACGAGCAGTACTTC	CASSLSLPVGNEQYF
NA	NA	TRBV7-3	TRBJ2-3	TGTGCCAGCAGCTTGCGGAGGACAGGCACAGATACGCAGTATTTT	CASSLRRTGTDTQYF
TRBD2	NA	TRBV27	TRBJ2-5	TGTGCCAGCAGTTTATCGTATAGCGGGAGAGAGACCCAGTACTTC	CASSLSYSGRETQYF
TRBD1	NA	TRBV4-1	TRBJ2-1	TGCGCCAGCAGCTCAGCACCGGGACAGACTTACAATGAGCAGTTCTTC	CASSSAPGQTYNEQFF
TRBD1	NA	TRBV6-5	TRBJ1-5	TGTGCCAGCAGGCCCGGGACAGGGGATCAGCCCCAGCATTTT	CASRPGTGDQPQHF